This entry features one T cell receptor beta chain sequence. These data are taken from a study of pediatric ulcerative colitis. This CDR3 spans 15 amino acids. V lost 3 bases and J lost 0; bases outside the gene matches: 3. In germline, CDR1 is LNHNV, CDR2 YYDKDF (reference sequence). The assay was run at survey level. Each sample received Survey-level depth of up to 500,000 reads. The method was immunoSEQ multiplex PCR; TCRdb's version includes in-frame clones alone and lacks a portion of them. The sample carries about 64,000 clones, roughly nine tenths recorded once. Colonoscopy and blood draw happened at the same time.

The receptor was isolated from a boy younger than 18 with severe ulcerative colitis. V usage is TRBV15 and J usage is TRBJ2-5; TRBD2 matches at 8 bases. The specimen sequenced was blood. For the CDR3, the DNA is TGTGCCACCAGCAGGATTAGCGGGAACCAAGAGACCCAGTACTTC. It yields the protein CATSRISGNQETQYF.